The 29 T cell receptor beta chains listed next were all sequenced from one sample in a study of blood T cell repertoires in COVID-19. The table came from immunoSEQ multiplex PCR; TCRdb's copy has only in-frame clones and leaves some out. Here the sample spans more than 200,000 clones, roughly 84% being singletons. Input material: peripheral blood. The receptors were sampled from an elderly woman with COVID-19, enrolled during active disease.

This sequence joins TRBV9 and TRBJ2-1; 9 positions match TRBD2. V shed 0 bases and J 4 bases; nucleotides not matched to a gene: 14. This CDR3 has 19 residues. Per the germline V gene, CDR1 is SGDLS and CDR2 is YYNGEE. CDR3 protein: CASSVVETSGPRKYNEQFF. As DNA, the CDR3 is TGTGCCAGCAGCGTAGTAGAGACTAGCGGACCCAGGAAGTACAATGAGCAGTTCTTC.

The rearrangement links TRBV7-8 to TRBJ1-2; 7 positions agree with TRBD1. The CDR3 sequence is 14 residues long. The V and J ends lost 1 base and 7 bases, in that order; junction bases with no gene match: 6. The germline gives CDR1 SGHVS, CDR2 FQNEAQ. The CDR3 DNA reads TGTGCCAGCAGCTTAGAACAGGGGTTGAGTGGCTACACCTTC. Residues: CASSLEQGLSGYTF. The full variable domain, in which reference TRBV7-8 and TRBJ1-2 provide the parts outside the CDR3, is GAGVSQSPRYKVAKRGQDVALRCDPISGHVSLFWYQQALGQGPEFLTYFQNEAQLDKSGLPSDRFFAERPEGSVSTLKIQRTQQEDSAVYLCASSLEQGLSGYTFGSGTRLTVV.

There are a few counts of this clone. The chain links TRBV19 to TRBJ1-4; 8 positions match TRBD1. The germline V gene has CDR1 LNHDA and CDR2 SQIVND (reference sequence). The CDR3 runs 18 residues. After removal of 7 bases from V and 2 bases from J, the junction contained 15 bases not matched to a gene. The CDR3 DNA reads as TGTGCCAGTACCCCAGGGACAGGTTTGGGTGCGACTAATGAAAAACTGTTTTTT. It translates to CASTPGTGLGATNEKLFF.

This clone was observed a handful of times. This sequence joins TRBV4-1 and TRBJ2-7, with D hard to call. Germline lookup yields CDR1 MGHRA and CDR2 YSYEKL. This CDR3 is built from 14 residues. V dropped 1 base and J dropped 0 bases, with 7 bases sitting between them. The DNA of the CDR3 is TGCGCCAGCAGCCAAGCCCCACTCTCCTACGAGCAGTACTTC. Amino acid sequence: CASSQAPLSYEQYF.

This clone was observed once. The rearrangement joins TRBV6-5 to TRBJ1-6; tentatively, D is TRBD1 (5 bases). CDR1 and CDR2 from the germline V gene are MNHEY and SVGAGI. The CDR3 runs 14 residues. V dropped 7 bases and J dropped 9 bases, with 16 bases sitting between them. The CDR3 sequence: CASIRQRGSSPLHF. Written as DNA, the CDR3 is TGTGCCAGCATACGACAGCGGGGTAGTTCACCCCTCCACTTT.

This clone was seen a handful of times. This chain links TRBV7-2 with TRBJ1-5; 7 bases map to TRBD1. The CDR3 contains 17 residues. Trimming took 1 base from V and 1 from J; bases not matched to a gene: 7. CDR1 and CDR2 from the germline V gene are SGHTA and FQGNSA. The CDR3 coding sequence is TGTGCCAGCAGCTTAGGCCCAGGGGGAAAAAGCAATCAGCCCCAGCATTTT. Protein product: CASSLGPGGKSNQPQHF.

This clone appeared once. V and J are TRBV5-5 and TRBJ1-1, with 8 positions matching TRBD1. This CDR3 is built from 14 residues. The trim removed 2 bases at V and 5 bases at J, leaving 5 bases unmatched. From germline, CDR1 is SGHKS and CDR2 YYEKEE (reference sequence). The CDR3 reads CASSFSGGETEAFF. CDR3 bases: TGTGCCAGCAGCTTCTCAGGGGGCGAGACTGAAGCTTTCTTT.

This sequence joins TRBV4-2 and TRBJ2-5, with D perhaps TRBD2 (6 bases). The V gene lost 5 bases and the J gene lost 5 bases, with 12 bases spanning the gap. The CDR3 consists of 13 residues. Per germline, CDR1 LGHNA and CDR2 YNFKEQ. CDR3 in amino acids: CASSASGEETQYF. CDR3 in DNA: TGTGCCAGCAGCGCGTCGGGGGAGGAGACCCAGTACTTC.

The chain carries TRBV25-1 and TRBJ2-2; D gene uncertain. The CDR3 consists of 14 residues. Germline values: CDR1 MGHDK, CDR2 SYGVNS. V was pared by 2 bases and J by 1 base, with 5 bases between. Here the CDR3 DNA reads TGTGCCAGCAGTGAAACAGAGAACACCGGGGAGCTGTTTTTT. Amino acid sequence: CASSETENTGELFF.

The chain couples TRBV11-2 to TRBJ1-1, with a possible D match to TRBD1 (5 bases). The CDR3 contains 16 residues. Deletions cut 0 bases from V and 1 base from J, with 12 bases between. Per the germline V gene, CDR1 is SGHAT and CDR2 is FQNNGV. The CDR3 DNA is TGTGCCAGCAGCTTAGATAGTGGAGGGACGAACACTGAAGCTTTCTTT. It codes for CASSLDSGGTNTEAFF.

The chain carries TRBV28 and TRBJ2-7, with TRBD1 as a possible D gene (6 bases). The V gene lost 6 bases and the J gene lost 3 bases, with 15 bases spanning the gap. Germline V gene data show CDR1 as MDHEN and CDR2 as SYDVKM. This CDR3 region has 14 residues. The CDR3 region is CASRTPGHHYEQYF. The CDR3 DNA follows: TGTGCCAGCAGAACACCGGGACACCACTACGAGCAGTACTTC.

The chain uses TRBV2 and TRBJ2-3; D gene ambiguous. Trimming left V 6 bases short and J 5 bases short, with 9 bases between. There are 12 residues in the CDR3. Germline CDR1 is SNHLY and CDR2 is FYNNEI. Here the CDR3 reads CASRIAGDTQYF. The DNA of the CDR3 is TGTGCCAGCAGGATCGCCGGAGATACGCAGTATTTT.

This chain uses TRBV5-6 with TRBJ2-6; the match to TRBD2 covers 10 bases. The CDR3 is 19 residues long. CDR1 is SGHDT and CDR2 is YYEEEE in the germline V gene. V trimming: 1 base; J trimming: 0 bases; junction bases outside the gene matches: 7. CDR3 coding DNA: TGTGCCAGCAGCTTGACCCCTAGCGGGGGCCTCTCTGGGGCCAACGTCCTGACTTTC. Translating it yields CASSLTPSGGLSGANVLTF.

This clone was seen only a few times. CDR3 sequence (DNA): TGCAGTGCTAGTCAACCGAGGGAGGCTCTGGACGAGCAGTACTTC. Translated: CSASQPREALDEQYF. The rearrangement links TRBV20-1 to TRBJ2-7; TRBD2 might be the D (6 bases). CDR3 size: 15 residues. CDR1 and CDR2 (germline): DFQATT, SNEGSKA (reference sequence). Trimming removed 3 bases at V and 5 bases at J, with 20 bases between.

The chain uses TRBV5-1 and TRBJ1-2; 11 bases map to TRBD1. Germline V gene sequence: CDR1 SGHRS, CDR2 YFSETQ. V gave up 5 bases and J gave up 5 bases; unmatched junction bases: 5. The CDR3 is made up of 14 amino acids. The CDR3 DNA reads TGCGCCAGCAGGGCCGGGACAGGGGGGTATGGCTACACCTTC. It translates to CASRAGTGGYGYTF.

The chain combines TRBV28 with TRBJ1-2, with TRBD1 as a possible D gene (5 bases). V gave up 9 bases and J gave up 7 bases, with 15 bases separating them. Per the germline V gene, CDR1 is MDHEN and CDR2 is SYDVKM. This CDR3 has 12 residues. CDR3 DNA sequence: TGTGCCAGTTCCGGGGGAAGGTTTGGCTACACCTTC. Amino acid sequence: CASSGGRFGYTF.

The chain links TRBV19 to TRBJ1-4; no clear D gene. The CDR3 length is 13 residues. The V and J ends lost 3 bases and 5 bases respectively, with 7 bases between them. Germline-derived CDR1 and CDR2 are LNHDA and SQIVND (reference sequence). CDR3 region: CASSILENEKLFF. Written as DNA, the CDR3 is TGTGCCAGTAGTATTTTGGAGAATGAAAAACTGTTTTTT.

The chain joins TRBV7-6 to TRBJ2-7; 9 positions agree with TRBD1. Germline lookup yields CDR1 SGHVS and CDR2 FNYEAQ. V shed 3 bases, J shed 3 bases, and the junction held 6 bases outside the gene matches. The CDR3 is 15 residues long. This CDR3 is CASSFGQGPYYEQYF. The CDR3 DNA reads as TGTGCCAGCAGCTTTGGACAGGGGCCTTACTACGAGCAGTACTTC.

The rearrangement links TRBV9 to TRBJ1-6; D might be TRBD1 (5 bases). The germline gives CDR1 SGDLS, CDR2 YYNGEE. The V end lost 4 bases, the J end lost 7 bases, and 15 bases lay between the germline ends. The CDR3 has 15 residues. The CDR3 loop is CASSPGGGENSPLHF. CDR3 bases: TGTGCCAGCAGCCCCGGTGGAGGGGAGAATTCACCCCTCCACTTT.

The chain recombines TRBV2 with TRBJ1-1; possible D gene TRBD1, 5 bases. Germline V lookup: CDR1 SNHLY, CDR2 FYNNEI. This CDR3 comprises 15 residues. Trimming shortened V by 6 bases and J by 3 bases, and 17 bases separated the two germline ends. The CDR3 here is CASRAGGARYTEAFF. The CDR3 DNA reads TGTGCCAGCAGGGCGGGAGGGGCGCGGTACACTGAAGCTTTCTTT. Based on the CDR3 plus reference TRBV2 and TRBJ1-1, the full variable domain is EPEVTQTPSHQVTQMGQEVILRCVPISNHLYFYWYRQILGQKVEFLVSFYNNEISEKSEIFDDQFSVERPDGSNFTLKIRSTKLEDSAMYFCASRAGGARYTEAFFGQGTRLTVV.

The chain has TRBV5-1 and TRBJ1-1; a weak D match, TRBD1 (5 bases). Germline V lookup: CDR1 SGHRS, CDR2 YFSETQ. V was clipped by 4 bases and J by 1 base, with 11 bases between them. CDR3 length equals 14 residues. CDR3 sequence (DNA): TGCGCCAGCAGCCCCAGGGCCCAGAACACTGAAGCTTTCTTT. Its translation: CASSPRAQNTEAFF. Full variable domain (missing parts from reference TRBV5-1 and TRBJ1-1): KAGVTQTPRYLIKTRGQQVTLSCSPISGHRSVSWYQQTPGQGLQFLFEYFSETQRNKGNFPGRFSGRQFSNSRSEMNVSTLELGDSALYLCASSPRAQNTEAFFGQGTRLTVV.

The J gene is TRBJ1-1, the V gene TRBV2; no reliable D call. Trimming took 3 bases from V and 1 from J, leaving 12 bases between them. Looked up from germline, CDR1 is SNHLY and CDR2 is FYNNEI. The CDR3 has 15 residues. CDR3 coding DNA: TGTGCCAGCAGTGAGGTACTGGGCCCGAACACTGAAGCTTTCTTT. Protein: CASSEVLGPNTEAFF.

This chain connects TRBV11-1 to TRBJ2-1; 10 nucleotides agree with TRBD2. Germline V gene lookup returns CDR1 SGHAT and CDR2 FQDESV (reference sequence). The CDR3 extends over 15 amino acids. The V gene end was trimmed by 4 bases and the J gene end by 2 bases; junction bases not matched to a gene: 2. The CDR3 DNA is TGTGCCAGCAGCTCTGGACTAGCGGCCTACAATGAGCAGTTCTTC. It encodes CASSSGLAAYNEQFF.

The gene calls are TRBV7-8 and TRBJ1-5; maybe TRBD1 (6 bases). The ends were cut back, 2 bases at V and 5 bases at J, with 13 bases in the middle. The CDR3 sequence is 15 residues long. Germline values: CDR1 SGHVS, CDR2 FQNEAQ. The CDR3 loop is CASSLNAGADQPQHF. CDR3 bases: TGTGCCAGCAGCTTAAACGCAGGGGCGGATCAGCCCCAGCATTTT. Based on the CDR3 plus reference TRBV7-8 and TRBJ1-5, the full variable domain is GAGVSQSPRYKVAKRGQDVALRCDPISGHVSLFWYQQALGQGPEFLTYFQNEAQLDKSGLPSDRFFAERPEGSVSTLKIQRTQQEDSAVYLCASSLNAGADQPQHFGDGTRLSIL.

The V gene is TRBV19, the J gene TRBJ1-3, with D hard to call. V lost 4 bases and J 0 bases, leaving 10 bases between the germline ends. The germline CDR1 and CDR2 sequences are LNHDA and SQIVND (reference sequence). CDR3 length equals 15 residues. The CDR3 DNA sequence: TGTGCCAGTAGTACCCTCCGGGACTCTGGAAACACCATATATTTT. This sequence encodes CASSTLRDSGNTIYF.

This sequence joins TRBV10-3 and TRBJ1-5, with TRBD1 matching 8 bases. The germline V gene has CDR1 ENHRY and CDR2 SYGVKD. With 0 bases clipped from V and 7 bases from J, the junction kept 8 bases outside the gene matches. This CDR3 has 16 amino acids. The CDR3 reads CAISESTGEVRQPQHF. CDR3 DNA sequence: TGTGCCATCAGTGAGTCGACAGGGGAAGTCAGGCAGCCCCAGCATTTT.

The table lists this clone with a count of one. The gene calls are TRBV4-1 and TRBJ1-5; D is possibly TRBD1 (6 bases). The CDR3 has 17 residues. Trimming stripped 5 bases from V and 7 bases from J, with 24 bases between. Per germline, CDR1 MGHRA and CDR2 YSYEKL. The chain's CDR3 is CASSDSDTGGIWQPQHF. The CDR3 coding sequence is TGCGCCAGCAGCGACTCCGACACTGGGGGCATTTGGCAGCCCCAGCATTTT.

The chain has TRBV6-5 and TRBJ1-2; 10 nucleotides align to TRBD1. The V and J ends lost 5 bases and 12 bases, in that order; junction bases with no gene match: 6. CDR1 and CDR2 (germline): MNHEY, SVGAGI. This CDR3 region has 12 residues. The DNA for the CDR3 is TGTGCCAGCAGTCCGGGACAGGGGCGAAACACCTTC. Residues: CASSPGQGRNTF.

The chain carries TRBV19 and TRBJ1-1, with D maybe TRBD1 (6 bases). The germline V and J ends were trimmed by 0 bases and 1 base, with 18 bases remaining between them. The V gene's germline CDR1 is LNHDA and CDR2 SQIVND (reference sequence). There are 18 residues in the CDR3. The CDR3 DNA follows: TGTGCCAGTAGTATAGATTCCGATCGTGGACAGCCGAACACTGAAGCTTTCTTT. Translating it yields CASSIDSDRGQPNTEAFF. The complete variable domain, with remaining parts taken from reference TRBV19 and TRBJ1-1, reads DGGITQSPKYLFRKEGQNVTLSCEQNLNHDAMYWYRQDPGQGLRLIYYSQIVNDFQKGDIAEGYSVSREKKESFPLTVTSAQKNPTAFYLCASSIDSDRGQPNTEAFFGQGTRLTVV.